This TCR beta chain was observed in a study of blood T cell repertoires in COVID-19. Study at large: The United States, Italy and Spain provided the acute and convalescent COVID-19 samples. PBMCs, B-cell-depleted T cells, or T cells were the source of the cDNA or gDNA that made up the material.

In the original processing: Amplifying reference gene primers gave estimates of nucleated cell counts. Using immunoSEQ multiplex PCR, the repertoire was profiled, and TCRdb retains in-frame clones only, with some absent. Clonal size and the V and J genes are those of that table, whereas D and trimming came from the DNA. The data show over 100,000 clones, 70% to 90% seen once. CDR3 length equals 14 residues. J gave up 6 bases and V 5 bases, and 7 bases lay outside the gene matches. Germline CDR1 is SGHAT and CDR2 is FQNNGV. This clone was observed a handful of times. V and J are TRBV11-2 and TRBJ2-4, with 7 bases matching TRBD2. This receptor was obtained from a middle-aged man with acute or convalescent COVID-19. Source material: peripheral blood. CDR3: CASSRRERGNIQYF. The CDR3, as DNA: TGTGCCAGCAGCCGGCGGGAGAGGGGAAACATTCAGTACTTC.